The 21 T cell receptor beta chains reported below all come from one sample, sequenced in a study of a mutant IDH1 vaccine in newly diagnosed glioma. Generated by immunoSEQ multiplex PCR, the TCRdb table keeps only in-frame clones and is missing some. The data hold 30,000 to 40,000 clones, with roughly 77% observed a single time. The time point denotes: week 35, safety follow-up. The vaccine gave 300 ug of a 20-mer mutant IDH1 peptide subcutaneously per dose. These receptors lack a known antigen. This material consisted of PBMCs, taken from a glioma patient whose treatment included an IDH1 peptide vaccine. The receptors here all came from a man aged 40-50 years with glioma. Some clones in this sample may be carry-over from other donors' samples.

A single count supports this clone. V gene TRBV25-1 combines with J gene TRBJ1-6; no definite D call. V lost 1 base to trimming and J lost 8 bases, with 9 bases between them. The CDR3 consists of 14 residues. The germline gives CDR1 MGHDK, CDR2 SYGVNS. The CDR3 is CASSEWPVYSPLHF. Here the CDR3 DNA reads TGTGCCAGCAGTGAATGGCCAGTCTATTCACCCCTCCACTTT.

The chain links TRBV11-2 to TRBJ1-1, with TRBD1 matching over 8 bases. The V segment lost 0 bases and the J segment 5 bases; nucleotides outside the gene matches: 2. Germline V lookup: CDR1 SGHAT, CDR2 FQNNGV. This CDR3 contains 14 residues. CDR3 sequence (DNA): TGTGCCAGCAGCTTAGACAGGGGGCGGACTGAAGCTTTCTTT. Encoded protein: CASSLDRGRTEAFF.

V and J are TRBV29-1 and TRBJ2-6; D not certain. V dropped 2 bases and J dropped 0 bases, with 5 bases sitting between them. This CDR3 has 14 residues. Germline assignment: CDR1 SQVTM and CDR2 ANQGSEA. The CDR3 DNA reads TGCAGCGTTGAATTCTACTCTGGGGCCAACGTCCTGACTTTC. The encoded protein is CSVEFYSGANVLTF.

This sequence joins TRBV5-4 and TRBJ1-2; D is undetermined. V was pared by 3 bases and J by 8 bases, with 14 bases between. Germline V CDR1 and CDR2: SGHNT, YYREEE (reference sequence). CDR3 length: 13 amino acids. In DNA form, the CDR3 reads TGTGCCAGCAGCTGGGAAGGTGAACAGGGCTACACCTTC. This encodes CASSWEGEQGYTF. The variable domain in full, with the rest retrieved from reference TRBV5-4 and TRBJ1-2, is ETGVTQSPTHLIKTRGQQVTLRCSSQSGHNTVSWYQQALGQGPQFIFQYYREEENGRGNFPPRFSGLQFPNYSSELNVNALELDDSALYLCASSWEGEQGYTFGSGTRLTVV.

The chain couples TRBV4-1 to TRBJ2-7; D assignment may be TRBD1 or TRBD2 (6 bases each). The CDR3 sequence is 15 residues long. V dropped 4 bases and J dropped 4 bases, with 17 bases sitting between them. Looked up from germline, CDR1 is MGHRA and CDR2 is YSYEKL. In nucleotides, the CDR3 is TGCGCCAGCAGCCCAACGGGGGCTCGTTCGTACGAGCAGTACTTC. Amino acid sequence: CASSPTGARSYEQYF.

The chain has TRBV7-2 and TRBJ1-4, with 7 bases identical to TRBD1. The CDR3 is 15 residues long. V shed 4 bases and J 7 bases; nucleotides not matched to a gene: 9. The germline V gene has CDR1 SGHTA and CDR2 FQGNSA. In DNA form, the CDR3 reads TGTGCCAGCAGCTCCCCAGGGGGGGCAACTGAAAAACTGTTTTTT. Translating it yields CASSSPGGATEKLFF.

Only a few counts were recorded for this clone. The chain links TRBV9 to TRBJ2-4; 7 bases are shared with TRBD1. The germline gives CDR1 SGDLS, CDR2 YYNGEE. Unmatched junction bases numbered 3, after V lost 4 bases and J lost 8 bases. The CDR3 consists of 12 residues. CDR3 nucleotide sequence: TGTGCCAGCAGCCCCGGACAGGACATTCAGTACTTC. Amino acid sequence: CASSPGQDIQYF.

The CDR3 protein is CASSWRGQSSYNSPLHF. CDR3 coding DNA: TGTGCCAGCAGCTGGAGGGGGCAGAGCTCCTATAATTCACCCCTCCACTTT. V is TRBV7-2 and J is TRBJ1-6; 7 bases align to TRBD1. The ends lost 4 bases at V and 0 bases at J; junction bases unmatched: 6. The germline gives CDR1 SGHTA, CDR2 FQGNSA. This CDR3 region has 17 residues.

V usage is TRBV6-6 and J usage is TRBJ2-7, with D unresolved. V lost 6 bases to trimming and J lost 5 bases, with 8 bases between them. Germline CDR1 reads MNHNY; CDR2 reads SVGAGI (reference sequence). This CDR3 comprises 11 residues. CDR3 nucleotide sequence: TGTGCCAGCAGGTCAAACGACGAGCAGTACTTC. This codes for CASRSNDEQYF.

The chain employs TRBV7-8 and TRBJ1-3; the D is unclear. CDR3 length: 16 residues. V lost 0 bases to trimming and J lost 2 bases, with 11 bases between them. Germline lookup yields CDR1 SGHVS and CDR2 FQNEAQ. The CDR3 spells CASSLAGRAAGNTIYF. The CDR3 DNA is TGTGCCAGCAGCTTAGCCGGCAGAGCAGCTGGAAACACCATATATTTT.

CDR3 nucleotides: TGTGCCAGCAGTCCTGAAGAGACCCAGTACTTC. This encodes CASSPEETQYF. This chain connects TRBV2 to TRBJ2-5; unclear D gene. Trimming pared 5 bases from V and 3 bases from J, leaving 4 bases between. CDR3 length: 11 amino acids. CDR1 and CDR2 (germline): SNHLY, FYNNEI.

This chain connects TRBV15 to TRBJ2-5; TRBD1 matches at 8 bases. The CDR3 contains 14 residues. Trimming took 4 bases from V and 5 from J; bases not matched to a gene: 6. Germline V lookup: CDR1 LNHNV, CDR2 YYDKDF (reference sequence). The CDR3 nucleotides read TGTGCCACCAGCATTGACAGGGGATCGGAGACCCAGTACTTC. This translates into CATSIDRGSETQYF.

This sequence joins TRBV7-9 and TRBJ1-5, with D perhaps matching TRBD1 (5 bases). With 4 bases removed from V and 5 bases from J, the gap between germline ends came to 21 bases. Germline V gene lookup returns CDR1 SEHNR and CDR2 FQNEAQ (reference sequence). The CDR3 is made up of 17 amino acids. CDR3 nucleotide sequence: TGTGCCAGCAGCTCCACGGGGACGATACAAGGGGATCAGCCCCAGCATTTT. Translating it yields CASSSTGTIQGDQPQHF. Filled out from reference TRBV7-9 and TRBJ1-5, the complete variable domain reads DTGVSQNPRHKITKRGQNVTFRCDPISEHNRLYWYRQTLGQGPEFLTYFQNEAQLEKSRLLSDRFSAERPKGSFSTLEIQRTEQGDSAMYLCASSSTGTIQGDQPQHFGDGTRLSIL.

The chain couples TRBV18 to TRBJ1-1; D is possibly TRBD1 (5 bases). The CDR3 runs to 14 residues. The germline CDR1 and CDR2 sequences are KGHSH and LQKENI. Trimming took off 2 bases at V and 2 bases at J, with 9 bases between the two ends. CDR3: CASSPSGLNTEAFF. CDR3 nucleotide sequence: TGTGCCAGCTCACCATCGGGGCTTAACACTGAAGCTTTCTTT.

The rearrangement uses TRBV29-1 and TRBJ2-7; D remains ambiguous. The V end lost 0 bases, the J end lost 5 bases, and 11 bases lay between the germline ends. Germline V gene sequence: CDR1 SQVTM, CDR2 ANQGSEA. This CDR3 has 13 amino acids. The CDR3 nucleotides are TGCAGCGTTGAAGATTACCGCAGCAACGAGCAGTACTTC. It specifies CSVEDYRSNEQYF.

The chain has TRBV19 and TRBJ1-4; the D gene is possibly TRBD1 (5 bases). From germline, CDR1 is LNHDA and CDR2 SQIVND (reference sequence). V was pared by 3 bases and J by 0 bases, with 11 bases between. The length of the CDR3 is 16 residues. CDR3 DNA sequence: TGTGCCAGTAGTATCTCCGGGGCAGCAACTAATGAAAAACTGTTTTTT. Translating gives CASSISGAATNEKLFF.

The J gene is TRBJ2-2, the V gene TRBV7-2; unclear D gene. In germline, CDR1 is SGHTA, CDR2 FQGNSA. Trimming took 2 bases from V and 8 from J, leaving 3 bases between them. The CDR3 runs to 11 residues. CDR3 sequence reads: CASSLRGELFF. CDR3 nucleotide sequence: TGTGCCAGCAGCTTAAGGGGGGAGCTGTTTTTT.

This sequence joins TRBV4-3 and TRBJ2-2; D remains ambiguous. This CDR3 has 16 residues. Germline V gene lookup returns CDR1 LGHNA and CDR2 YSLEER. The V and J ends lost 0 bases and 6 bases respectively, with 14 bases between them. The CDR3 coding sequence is TGCGCCAGCAGCCAAGAGATGGGGATTGTGGCCGGGGAGCTGTTTTTT. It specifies CASSQEMGIVAGELFF.

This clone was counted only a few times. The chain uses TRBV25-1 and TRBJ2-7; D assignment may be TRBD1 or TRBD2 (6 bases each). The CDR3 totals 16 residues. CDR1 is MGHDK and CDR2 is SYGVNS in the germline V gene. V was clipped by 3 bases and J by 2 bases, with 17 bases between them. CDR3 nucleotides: TGTGCCAGCAGTGAGAGTGGGGGGCGCCCCCCCTACGAGCAGTACTTC. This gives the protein CASSESGGRPPYEQYF.

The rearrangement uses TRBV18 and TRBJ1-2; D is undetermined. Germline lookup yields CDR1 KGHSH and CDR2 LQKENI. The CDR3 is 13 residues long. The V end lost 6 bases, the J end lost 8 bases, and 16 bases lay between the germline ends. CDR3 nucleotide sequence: TGTGCCAGCTCCCCCCCGGCGGGATTAGGCTACACCTTC. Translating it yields CASSPPAGLGYTF.

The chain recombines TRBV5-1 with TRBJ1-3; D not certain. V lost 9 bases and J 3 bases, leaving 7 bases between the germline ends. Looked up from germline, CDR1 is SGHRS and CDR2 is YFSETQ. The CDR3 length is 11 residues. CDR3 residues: CATGDGNTIYF. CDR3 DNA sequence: TGCGCCACCGGGGATGGAAACACCATATATTTT.